A selection of T cell receptor beta chains follows, all from one sample in a study of T cell responses to AZD1222 COVID-19 vaccine. The data were produced by immunoSEQ multiplex PCR, yet TCRdb's version contains in-frame clones alone and is incomplete. The sample holds about 120,000 clones, roughly 90% seen once. The sequencing used peripheral blood, collected on day 0 of AZD1222 vaccination. Every receptor here comes from an adult in good health. Both conserved end residues are part of each CDR3. Each record gives: D gene, J gene, V gene, clone size, CDR3 DNA, CDR3 protein. The D gene is left open where the match is weak. A row's size may be missing; if present it is once, few, many or a size class.

D gene: -; J gene: TRBJ2-7; V gene: TRBV11-1; clone size: -; CDR3 DNA: TGTGCCAGCAGCTTATCCGGATCGCGGATCTACGAGCAGTACTTC; CDR3 protein: CASSLSGSRIYEQYF
D gene: -; J gene: TRBJ2-7; V gene: TRBV29-1; clone size: -; CDR3 DNA: TGCAGCGTTACAGCTCTTGGGGGGAACGAGCAGTACTTC; CDR3 protein: CSVTALGGNEQYF
D gene: -; J gene: TRBJ1-2; V gene: TRBV14; clone size: -; CDR3 DNA: TGTGCCAGCAGCACGGGATCTAACTATGGCTACACCTTC; CDR3 protein: CASSTGSNYGYTF
D gene: TRBD2; J gene: TRBJ2-1; V gene: TRBV19; clone size: -; CDR3 DNA: TGTGCCAGTAGTTTGGCTAGCGGGGGCTACAATGAGCAGTTCTTC; CDR3 protein: CASSLASGGYNEQFF
D gene: -; J gene: TRBJ1-6; V gene: TRBV7-9; clone size: -; CDR3 DNA: TGTGCCAGCAGCAAACAGGGTTCTTATTATAATTCACCCCTCCACTTT; CDR3 protein: CASSKQGSYYNSPLHF
D gene: -; J gene: TRBJ1-1; V gene: TRBV3-1/TRBV3-2; clone size: -; CDR3 DNA: TGTGCCAGCAGCCAATCCGGTTACTCAGCTTTCTTT; CDR3 protein: CASSQSGYSAFF
D gene: -; J gene: TRBJ2-3; V gene: TRBV9; clone size: -; CDR3 DNA: TGTGCCAGCAGCGAACTCACGGATACGCAGTATTTT; CDR3 protein: CASSELTDTQYF
D gene: -; J gene: TRBJ1-2; V gene: TRBV18; clone size: -; CDR3 DNA: TGTGCCAGCTCACCATCGGGGGGGGACTATGGCTACACCTTC; CDR3 protein: CASSPSGGDYGYTF
D gene: -; J gene: TRBJ2-2; V gene: TRBV2; clone size: -; CDR3 DNA: TGTGCCAGCAGGAACGGGGTAGGGGACACCGGGGAGCTGTTTTTT; CDR3 protein: CASRNGVGDTGELFF
D gene: TRBD1; J gene: TRBJ1-1; V gene: TRBV5-1; clone size: -; CDR3 DNA: TGCGCCAGCAGCCTCAGTCCAGGGGGCACTGAAGCTTTCTTT; CDR3 protein: CASSLSPGGTEAFF
D gene: -; J gene: TRBJ2-6; V gene: TRBV12-5; clone size: -; CDR3 DNA: TGTGCTAGTGGTCGAACACCAGCGATCTCTGGGGCCAACGTCCTGACTTTC; CDR3 protein: CASGRTPAISGANVLTF
D gene: TRBD1; J gene: TRBJ1-6; V gene: TRBV5-4; clone size: -; CDR3 DNA: TGTGCCAGCAGCAAACCGGGACAGGGAAACAATTCACCCCTCCACTTT; CDR3 protein: CASSKPGQGNNSPLHF
D gene: -; J gene: TRBJ2-1; V gene: TRBV21-1; clone size: -; CDR3 DNA: TGTGCCAGCAGCAAAGGGAATACTAGCGGGAGGAATGAGCAGTTCTTC; CDR3 protein: CASSKGNTSGRNEQFF
D gene: -; J gene: TRBJ1-2; V gene: TRBV18; clone size: few; CDR3 DNA: TGTGCCAGCTCACGCTCGACAGCCCGGTTTTCTGGCTACACCTTC; CDR3 protein: CASSRSTARFSGYTF
D gene: -; J gene: TRBJ1-1; V gene: TRBV7-8; clone size: few; CDR3 DNA: TGTGCCAGCAGCTCCCTCGCAAACACTGAAGCTTTCTTT; CDR3 protein: CASSSLANTEAFF
D gene: -; J gene: TRBJ1-2; V gene: TRBV5-1; clone size: -; CDR3 DNA: TGCGCCAGCAGCTTGAACGGTAATGGCTACACCTTC; CDR3 protein: CASSLNGNGYTF
D gene: TRBD1; J gene: TRBJ2-5; V gene: TRBV28; clone size: once; CDR3 DNA: TGTGCCAGCAGTTCCAACAGGGGGCGATTGACACAAGAGACCCAGTACTTC; CDR3 protein: CASSSNRGRLTQETQYF
D gene: -; J gene: TRBJ1-4; V gene: TRBV5-1; clone size: -; CDR3 DNA: TGCGCCAGCAGCTTGGGTAGTGTCAGGGGCAATGTTGAAAAACTGTTTTTT; CDR3 protein: CASSLGSVRGNVEKLFF
D gene: TRBD2; J gene: TRBJ2-5; V gene: TRBV18; clone size: -; CDR3 DNA: TGTGCCAGCTCACCAAGAAATCGACTAGCGGGAGGACCAGGACAAGAGACCCAGTACTTC; CDR3 protein: CASSPRNRLAGGPGQETQYF
D gene: -; J gene: TRBJ1-2; V gene: TRBV11-2; clone size: -; CDR3 DNA: TGTGCCAGCAGCTTAGATTTAGGGAGCCGGGGCTACACCTTC; CDR3 protein: CASSLDLGSRGYTF
D gene: -; J gene: TRBJ1-2; V gene: TRBV9; clone size: -; CDR3 DNA: TGTGCCAGCCAAAGGACCCAAAGGGGTGGCTACACCTTC; CDR3 protein: CASQRTQRGGYTF
D gene: TRBD2; J gene: TRBJ2-1; V gene: TRBV18; clone size: -; CDR3 DNA: TGTGCCAGCTCTATCTCTAGCGGGAGTGACAATGAGCAGTTCTTC; CDR3 protein: CASSISSGSDNEQFF